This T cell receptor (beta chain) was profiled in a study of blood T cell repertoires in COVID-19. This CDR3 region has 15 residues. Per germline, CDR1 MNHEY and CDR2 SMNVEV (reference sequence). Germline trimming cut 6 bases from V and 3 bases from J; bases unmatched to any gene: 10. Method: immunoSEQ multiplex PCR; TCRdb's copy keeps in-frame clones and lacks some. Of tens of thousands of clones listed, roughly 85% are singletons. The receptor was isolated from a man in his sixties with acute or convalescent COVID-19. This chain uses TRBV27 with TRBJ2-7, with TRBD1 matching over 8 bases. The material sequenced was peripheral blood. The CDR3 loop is CASSTEWDRSYEQYF. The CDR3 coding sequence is TGTGCCAGCAGCACCGAGTGGGACAGGAGCTACGAGCAGTACTTC.